This entry concerns a single T cell receptor beta chain. Researchers ran the PCR with 60 Vbeta and 13 Jbeta primers. Method: immunoSEQ multiplex PCR; TCRdb's copy keeps in-frame clones and lacks some. The repertoire holds about 130,000 clones, 70% to 80% seen once, with under 2.5% in the top ten. These data belong to a study of cytomegalovirus exposure and HLA in healthy donors. Deletions cut 7 bases from V and 4 bases from J, with 13 bases between. Germline V CDR1 and CDR2: SGHTA, FQGNSA. This CDR3 is 13 amino acids long. The sequence was collected from a man aged 30 to 39 in good health and CMV-seronegative. The sequencing input was PBMCs. The chain is built from TRBV7-2 and TRBJ1-2, with D maybe TRBD1 (6 bases). The CDR3 DNA sequence: TGTGCCAGCACCCCTCCAGGGGCCTATGGCTACACCTTC. Its protein is CASTPPGAYGYTF.